Described below is a single T cell receptor beta chain sequence and its context. Its specificity is not known. The data were taken from a study of T-cell reconstitution after alpha-beta-depleted transplantation in children. Study-level points and caveats: Several patients had high TCRbeta diversity at day 60; it came from surviving recipient T cells and thymic progenitors. Fresh T-cell production supplied most of the T-cell counts and diversity seen one year after transplant. It was reported that alpha-beta T cells came from several hundred expanded graft clones (about two months after transplant).

Unique molecular identifiers were incorporated when the TCRbeta library was constructed. Using its own MiXCR run on the PCR reads, TCRdb lists one record per CDR3 protein. The table shows 700,000 to 950,000 distinct CDR3 sequences, with roughly 15% occurring only once. This CDR3 contains 12 residues. V was pared by 0 bases and J by 5 bases, with 4 bases between. V gene TRBV23-1 combines with J gene TRBJ2-5; D remains ambiguous. TRBV23-1 is known as an ORF, though its function is uncertain. The starting material was PBMCs, mostly from graft donor cells, obtained 360 days after TCRalphabeta/CD19-depleted stem cell transplant. This clonotype originated in a male patient under 18 who had a stem cell transplant for acute lymphoblastic leukemia, so the T cells may come from the graft donor. CDR3 in DNA: TGCGCCAGCAGTCAATCGAGGGAGACCCAGTACTTC. Its translation is CASSQSRETQYF.